This TCR beta chain emerged from a study of blood T cell repertoires in COVID-19. Study context: Samples of COVID-19 (acute and convalescent) were obtained from the United States, Italy and Spain. In each case, the material was cDNA or gDNA derived from T cells, B-cell-depleted T cells, or PBMCs.

This clone appeared a single time. This CDR3 contains 15 residues. In the authors' methods: Scientists estimated how many nucleated cells there were by amplifying reference gene primers. Only in-frame clones appear in the TCRdb table, and some are missing; sequencing was by immunoSEQ multiplex PCR. V, J and clone size derive from that table, while D and trimming were established from the DNA sequence. The sample comprises a few hundred thousand clones, 65% to 90% of which are singletons, and around 2.4% rests with the top ten. This TCR derives from a man between 35 and 55 years old who had recovered from COVID-19. The sample consisted of peripheral blood. The rearrangement joins TRBV21-1 to TRBJ2-7; whether TRBD1, the table's D call, matches the DNA was not checked. TRBV21-1 counts as a pseudogene. The CDR3 loop reads CASSKSDRGDYEQYF. In nucleotides, the CDR3 is TGTGCCAGCAGCAAATCCGACAGGGGGGACTACGAGCAGTACTTC.